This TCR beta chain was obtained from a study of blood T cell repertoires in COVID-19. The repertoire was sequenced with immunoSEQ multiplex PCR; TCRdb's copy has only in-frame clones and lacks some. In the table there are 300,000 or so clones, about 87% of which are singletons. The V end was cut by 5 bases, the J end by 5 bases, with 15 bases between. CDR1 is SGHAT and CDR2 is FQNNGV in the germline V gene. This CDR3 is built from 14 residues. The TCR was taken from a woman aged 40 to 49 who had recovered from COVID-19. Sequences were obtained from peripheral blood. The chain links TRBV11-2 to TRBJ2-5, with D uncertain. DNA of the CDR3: TGTGCCAGCAGCCGCGTCCCAGTCGGGGAGACCCAGTACTTC. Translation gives CASSRVPVGETQYF.